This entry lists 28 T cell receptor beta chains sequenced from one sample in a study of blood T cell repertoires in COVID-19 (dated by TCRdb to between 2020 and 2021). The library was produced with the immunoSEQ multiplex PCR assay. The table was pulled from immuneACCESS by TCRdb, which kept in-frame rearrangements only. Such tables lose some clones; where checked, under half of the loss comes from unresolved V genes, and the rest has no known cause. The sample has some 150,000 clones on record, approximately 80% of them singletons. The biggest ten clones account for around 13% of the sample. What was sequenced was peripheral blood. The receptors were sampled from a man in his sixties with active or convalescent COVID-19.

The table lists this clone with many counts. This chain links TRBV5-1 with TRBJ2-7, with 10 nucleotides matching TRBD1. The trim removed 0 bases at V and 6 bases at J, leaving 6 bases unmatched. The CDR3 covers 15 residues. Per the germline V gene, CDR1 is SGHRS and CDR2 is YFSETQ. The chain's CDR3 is CASSLAGTGVSEQYF. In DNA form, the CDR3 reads TGCGCCAGCAGCTTGGCCGGGACAGGGGTAAGCGAGCAGTACTTC.

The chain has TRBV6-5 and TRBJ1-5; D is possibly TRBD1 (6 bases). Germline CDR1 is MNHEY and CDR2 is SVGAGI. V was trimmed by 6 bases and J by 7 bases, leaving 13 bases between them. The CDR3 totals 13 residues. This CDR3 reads CASSKGESQPQHF. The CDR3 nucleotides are TGTGCCAGCAGCAAGGGGGAGTCCCAGCCCCAGCATTTT.

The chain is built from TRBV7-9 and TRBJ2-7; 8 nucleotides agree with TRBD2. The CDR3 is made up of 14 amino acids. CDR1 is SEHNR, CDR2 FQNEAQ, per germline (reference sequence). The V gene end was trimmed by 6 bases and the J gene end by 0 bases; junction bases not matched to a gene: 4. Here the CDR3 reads CASRPSGSSYEQYF. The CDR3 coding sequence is TGTGCCAGCAGACCGAGCGGGAGCTCCTACGAGCAGTACTTC.

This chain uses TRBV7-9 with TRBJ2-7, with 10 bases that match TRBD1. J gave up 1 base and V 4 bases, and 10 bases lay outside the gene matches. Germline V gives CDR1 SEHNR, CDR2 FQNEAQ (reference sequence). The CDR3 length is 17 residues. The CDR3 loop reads CASSSQGQGYLSYEQYF. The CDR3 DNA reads TGTGCCAGCAGCTCCCAGGGACAGGGGTATCTATCCTACGAGCAGTACTTC.

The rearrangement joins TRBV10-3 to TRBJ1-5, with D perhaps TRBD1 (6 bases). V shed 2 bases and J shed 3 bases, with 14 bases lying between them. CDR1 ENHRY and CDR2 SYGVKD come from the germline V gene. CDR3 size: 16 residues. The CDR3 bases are TGTGCCATCAGTGAGATGTTCGACAGGCTCAATCAGCCCCAGCATTTT. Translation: CAISEMFDRLNQPQHF.

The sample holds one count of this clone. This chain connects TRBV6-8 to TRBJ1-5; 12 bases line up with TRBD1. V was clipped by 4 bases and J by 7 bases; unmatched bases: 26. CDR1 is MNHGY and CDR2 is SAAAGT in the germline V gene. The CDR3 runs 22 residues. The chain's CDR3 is CASSSPWDRGRSRGFCKQPQHF. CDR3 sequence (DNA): TGTGCCAGCAGTTCGCCCTGGGACAGGGGGCGCAGTAGGGGATTTTGTAAACAGCCCCAGCATTTT.

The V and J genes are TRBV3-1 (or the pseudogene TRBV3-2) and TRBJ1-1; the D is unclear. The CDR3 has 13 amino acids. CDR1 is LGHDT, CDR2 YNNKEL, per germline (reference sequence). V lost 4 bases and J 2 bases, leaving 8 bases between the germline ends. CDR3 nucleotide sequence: TGTGCCAGCAGCCTCCGACAAAACACTGAAGCTTTCTTT. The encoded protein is CASSLRQNTEAFF.

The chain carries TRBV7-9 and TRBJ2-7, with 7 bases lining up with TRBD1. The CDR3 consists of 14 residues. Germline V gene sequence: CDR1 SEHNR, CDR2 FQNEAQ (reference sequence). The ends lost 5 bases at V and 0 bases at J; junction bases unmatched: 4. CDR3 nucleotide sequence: TGTGCCAGCAGCCCCAGACAGGGCTCCTACGAGCAGTACTTC. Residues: CASSPRQGSYEQYF.

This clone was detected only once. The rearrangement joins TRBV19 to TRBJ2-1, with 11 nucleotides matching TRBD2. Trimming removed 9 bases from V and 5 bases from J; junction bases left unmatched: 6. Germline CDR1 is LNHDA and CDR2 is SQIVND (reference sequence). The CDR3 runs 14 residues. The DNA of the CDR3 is TGTGCCAGCCGGGGACTAGCGGAGAACAATGAGCAGTTCTTC. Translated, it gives CASRGLAENNEQFF.

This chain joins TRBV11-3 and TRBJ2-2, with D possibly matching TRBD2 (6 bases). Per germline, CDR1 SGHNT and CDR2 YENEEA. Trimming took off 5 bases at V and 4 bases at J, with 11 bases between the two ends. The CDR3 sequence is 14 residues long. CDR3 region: CASSKTRTTGELFF. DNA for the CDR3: TGTGCCAGCAGCAAGACTAGAACCACCGGGGAGCTGTTTTTT.

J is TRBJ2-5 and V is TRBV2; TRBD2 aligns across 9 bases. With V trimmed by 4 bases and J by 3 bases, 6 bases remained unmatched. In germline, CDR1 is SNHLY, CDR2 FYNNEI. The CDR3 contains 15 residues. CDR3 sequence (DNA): TGTGCCAGCAGTGTTCTGGCGGGAGGGGAAGAGACCCAGTACTTC. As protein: CASSVLAGGEETQYF.

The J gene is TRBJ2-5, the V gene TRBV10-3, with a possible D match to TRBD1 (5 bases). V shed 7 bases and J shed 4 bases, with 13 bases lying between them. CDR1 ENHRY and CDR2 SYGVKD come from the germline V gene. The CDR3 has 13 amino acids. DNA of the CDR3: TGTGCCATCAAGGGGAACCGAGGAGAGACCCAGTACTTC. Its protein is CAIKGNRGETQYF.

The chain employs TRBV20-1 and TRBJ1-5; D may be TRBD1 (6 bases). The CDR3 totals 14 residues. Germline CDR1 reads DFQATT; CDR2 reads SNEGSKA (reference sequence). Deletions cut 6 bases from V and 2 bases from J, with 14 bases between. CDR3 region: CSASNRVRNQPQHF. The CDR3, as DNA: TGCAGTGCGAGTAACAGGGTGCGCAATCAGCCCCAGCATTTT.

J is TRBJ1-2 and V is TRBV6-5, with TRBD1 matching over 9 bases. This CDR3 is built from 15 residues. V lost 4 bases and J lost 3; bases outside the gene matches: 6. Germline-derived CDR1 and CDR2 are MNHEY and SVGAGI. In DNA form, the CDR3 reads TGTGCCAGCAGTTTAACCGGGACAGGGCACTATGGCTACACCTTC. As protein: CASSLTGTGHYGYTF.

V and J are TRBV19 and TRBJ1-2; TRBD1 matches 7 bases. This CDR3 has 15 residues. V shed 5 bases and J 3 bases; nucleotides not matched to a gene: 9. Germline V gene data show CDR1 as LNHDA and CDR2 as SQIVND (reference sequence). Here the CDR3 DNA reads TGTGCCAGTAGTGGCAGCCGACAGGGCGACTATGGCTACACCTTC. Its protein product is CASSGSRQGDYGYTF.

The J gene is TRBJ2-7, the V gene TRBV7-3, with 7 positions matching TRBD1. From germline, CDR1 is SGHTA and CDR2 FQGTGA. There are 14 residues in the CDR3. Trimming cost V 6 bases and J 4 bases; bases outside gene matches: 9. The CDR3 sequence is CASSYDREKYEQYF. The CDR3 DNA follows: TGTGCCAGCAGTTACGACAGGGAAAAGTACGAGCAGTACTTC.

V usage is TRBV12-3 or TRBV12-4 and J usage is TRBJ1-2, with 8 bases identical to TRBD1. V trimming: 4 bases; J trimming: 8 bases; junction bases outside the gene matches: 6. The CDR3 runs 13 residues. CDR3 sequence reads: CASSSGQGRGYTF. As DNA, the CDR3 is TGTGCCAGCAGTTCCGGACAGGGAAGGGGCTACACCTTC.

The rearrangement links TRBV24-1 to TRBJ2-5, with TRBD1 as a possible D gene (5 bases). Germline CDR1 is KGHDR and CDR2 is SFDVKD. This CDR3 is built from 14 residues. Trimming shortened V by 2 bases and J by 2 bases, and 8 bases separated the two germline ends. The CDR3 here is CATSDWGGQETQYF. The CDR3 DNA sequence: TGTGCCACCAGTGATTGGGGCGGTCAAGAGACCCAGTACTTC.

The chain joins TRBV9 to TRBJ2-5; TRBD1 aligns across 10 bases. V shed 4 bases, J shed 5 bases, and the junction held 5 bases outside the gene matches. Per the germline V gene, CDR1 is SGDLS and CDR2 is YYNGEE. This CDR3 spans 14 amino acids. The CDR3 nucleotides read TGTGCCAGCAGCATGGGACAGGGGCCGGAGACCCAGTACTTC. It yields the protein CASSMGQGPETQYF. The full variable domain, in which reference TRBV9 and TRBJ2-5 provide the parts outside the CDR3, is DSGVTQTPKHLITATGQRVTLRCSPRSGDLSVYWYQQSLDQGLQFLIQYYNGEERAKGNILERFSAQQFPDLHSELNLSSLELGDSALYFCASSMGQGPETQYFGPGTRLLVL.

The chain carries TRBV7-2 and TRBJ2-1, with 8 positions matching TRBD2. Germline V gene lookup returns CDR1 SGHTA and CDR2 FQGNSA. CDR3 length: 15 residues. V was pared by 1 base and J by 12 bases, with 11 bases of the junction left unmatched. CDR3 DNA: TGTGCCAGCAGCTTAGATTTTGCGGGGGGCGGTGGGCAGTTCTTC. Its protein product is CASSLDFAGGGGQFF.

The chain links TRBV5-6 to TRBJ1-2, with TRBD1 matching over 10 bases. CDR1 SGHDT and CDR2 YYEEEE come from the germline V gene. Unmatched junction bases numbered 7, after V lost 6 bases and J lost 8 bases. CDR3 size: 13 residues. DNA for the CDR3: TGTGCCAGCACCCCGGGACAGGGGTCCGGCTACACCTTC. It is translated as CASTPGQGSGYTF.

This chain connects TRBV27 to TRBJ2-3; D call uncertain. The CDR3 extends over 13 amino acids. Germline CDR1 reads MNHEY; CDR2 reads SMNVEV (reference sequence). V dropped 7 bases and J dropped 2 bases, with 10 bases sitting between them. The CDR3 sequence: CASTKLDTDTQYF. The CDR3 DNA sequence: TGTGCCAGCACCAAACTTGACACAGATACGCAGTATTTT.

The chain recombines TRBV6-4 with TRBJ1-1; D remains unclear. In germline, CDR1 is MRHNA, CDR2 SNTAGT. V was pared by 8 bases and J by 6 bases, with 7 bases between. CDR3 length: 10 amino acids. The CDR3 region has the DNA TGTGCCAGCGAGGCCGCTGAAGCTTTCTTT. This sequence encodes CASEAAEAFF.

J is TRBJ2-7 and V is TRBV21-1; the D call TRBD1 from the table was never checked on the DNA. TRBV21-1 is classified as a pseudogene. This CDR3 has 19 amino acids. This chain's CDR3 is CASSKLVQGCVFPSYEQYF. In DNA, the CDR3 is TGTGCCAGCAGCAAACTCGTACAGGGGTGCGTGTTCCCCTCCTACGAGCAGTACTTC.

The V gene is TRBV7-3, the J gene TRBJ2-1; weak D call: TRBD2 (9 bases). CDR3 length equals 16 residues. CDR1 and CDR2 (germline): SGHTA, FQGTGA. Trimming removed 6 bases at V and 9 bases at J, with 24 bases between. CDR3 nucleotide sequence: TGTGCCAGCAGGCCTCAGGGGGCGGGAGGGCCCGGTGAGCAGTTCTTC. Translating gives CASRPQGAGGPGEQFF.

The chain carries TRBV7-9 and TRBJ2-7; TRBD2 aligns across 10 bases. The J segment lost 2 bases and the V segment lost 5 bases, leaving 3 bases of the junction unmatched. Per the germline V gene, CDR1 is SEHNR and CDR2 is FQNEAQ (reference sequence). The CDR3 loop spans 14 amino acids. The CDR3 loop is CASSRSGRTYEQYF. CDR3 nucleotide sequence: TGTGCCAGCAGCCGTAGCGGGAGGACCTACGAGCAGTACTTC.

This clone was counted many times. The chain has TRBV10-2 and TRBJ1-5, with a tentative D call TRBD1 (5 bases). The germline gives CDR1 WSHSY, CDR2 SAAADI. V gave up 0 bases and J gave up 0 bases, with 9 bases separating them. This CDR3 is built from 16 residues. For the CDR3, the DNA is TGCGCCAGCAGTGAGTCCCCAGGGAATAGCAATCAGCCCCAGCATTTT. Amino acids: CASSESPGNSNQPQHF.

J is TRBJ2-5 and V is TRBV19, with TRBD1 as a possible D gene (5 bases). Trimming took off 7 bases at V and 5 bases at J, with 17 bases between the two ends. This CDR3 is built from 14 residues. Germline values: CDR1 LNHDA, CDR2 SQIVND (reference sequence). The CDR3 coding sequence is TGTGCCAGTAAGGGCATATCTTCAGGGGAGACCCAGTACTTC. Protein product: CASKGISSGETQYF. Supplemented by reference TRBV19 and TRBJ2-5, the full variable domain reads DGGITQSPKYLFRKEGQNVTLSCEQNLNHDAMYWYRQDPGQGLRLIYYSQIVNDFQKGDIAEGYSVSREKKESFPLTVTSAQKNPTAFYLCASKGISSGETQYFGPGTRLLVL.